The T cell receptor beta chain described here comes from a study of blood T cells in healthy people across ages (dated by TCRdb to 2015 to 2017). About the study as a whole: In model experiments, roughly one uniquely barcoded TCR beta cDNA molecule per two T cells was captured by template switching. Using deep sequencing normalized with unique cDNA molecular identifiers, the study measured how TCR beta repertoire diversity changes with age. Four age groups were formed from the donors: young (average approximately 15 years), middle-aged (approximately 39), aged (over 55) and long-lived (around 82). Donors of different ages were randomly distributed across sequencing lanes to avoid experimental bias. For two donors (one aged 18 to 30 and one aged 80 or older), the study analyzed two additional independent replicas of 1 million unique cDNA reads from the same blood draw. The investigation overall reported the following: Compared with the aged group, the long-lived group had more naive CD4+ T cells, fewer expanded clones and increased TCR diversity, a pattern suggesting age selection. There was a strong correlation between observed TCR beta diversity and the percentage of naive T cells measured by flow cytometry. Total diversity estimates from one million sequenced T cells were considered lower bounds and underestimates. Conclusive comparison of naive and antigen-experienced compartments was prevented by the profiling of bulk unsorted PBMCs. Because the CMV infection status of the donors was unknown, age-related changes in expanded clonotypes may potentially have been confounded. Observed TCR beta diversity per million T cells fell roughly linearly with age, and a significant reduction was already apparent by age roughly 40.

The library relied on 5' RACE. The sequencer was an Illumina HiSeq 2500. A second PCR of 7 to 11 cycles was performed with a sample-barcoded 5' primer and a J-beta primer mix. Each TCR beta cDNA molecule received a unique molecular identifier from a template-switch 5' adaptor carrying 12 random nucleotides. Each sample yielded at least 2.5 million CDR3-containing paired-end reads. First-strand cDNA was synthesized from all RNA with the Mint cDNA synthesis kit, primed by a TRBC-specific oligonucleotide. Following uracil-DNA glycosylase treatment, a first 18-cycle PCR with universal primers M1SS and BC2_uni_R was performed on all cDNA. From the authors' description of their analysis: For normalization, 1 million high-quality reads, each with a distinct molecular identifier, were randomly selected from each sample. Reads with shared molecular identifiers were discarded instead of being binned into consensus sequences. CDR3 identification, clonotype clustering and error correction used MiTCR with a Q25 quality threshold and the strictest error-elimination algorithm. Lower-bound total TCR beta diversity was estimated with a nonparametric unseen species model using Euler transformation. The raw public data were reprocessed by TCRdb itself: fastp quality trimming at Q25, MiXCR clonotype calling, in-frame beta chains only. Every entry covers one CDR3 protein and lists the most common genes and DNA from its rows. The V and J calls were determined by TCRdb, not by the authors. The sample table records 550,000 to 800,000 distinct CDR3 sequences; roughly 21% of these occur just once. The biggest ten clones account for 3% to 4% of the sample.

Donors were about 36 systemically healthy Caucasian individuals from Russia aged 6 to 90 years. Each donor gave roughly 9.5 milliliters of peripheral blood, collected into EDTA-treated Vacutainer tubes. Ficoll-Paque density-gradient centrifugation was used to isolate PBMCs, with at least 7 million obtained per sample. Trizol reagent was used to extract total RNA from the PBMCs, yielding at least 5.5 micrograms per sample. Naive CD45RAhigh/CD27high T cell percentages were measured by flow cytometry on a PBMC aliquot from every donor. Reading from cysteine to phenylalanine, the CDR3 counts 15 amino acids. Kept here is only the CDR3 DNA, which spans 45 bases and is read in frame from base 1. Based on the germline V gene, the CDR1 and CDR2 sequences are SGHRS and YFSETQ. The trim is 2 bases for V and 1 base for J, with a gap of 12 bases between the germline ends. This clonotype was detected only a few times. The clone's antigen remains unknown. There are no base qualities to consult, and no much larger clone falls within one base.

The clonotype comes from a man aged 70 or older in good health. Sequencing input: blood. The chain uses TRBV5-1 and TRBJ1-1, and TRBD1 may be the D gene, going by 6 matching bases. Here the CDR3 is given as CASSLADRPNTEAFF. The nucleotides read TGCGCCAGCAGCTTAGCTGACAGGCCGAACACTGAAGCTTTCTTT.